Shown below are 8 T cell receptor beta chains from a single sample sequenced in a study of T cell changes during pregnancy in multiple sclerosis. TCRdb's copy holds only in-frame clones and misses some; the assay was immunoSEQ multiplex PCR. The sample holds under 65,000 clones, roughly 90% seen once. Sequencing was performed on peripheral blood, taken in the first trimester of pregnancy. The receptors stem from a female donor in good health, enrolled as a control in a pregnancy study.

The gene calls are TRBV10-3 and TRBJ2-5; TRBD2 aligns across 8 bases. In germline, CDR1 is ENHRY, CDR2 SYGVKD. Losses at the gene ends were 3 bases for V and 5 bases for J; bases not matched to a gene: 11. The CDR3 has 16 residues. CDR3 sequence (DNA): TGTGCCATCAGTGACAGATCGGGGGGGGCCCCTGAGACCCAGTACTTC. Amino acid sequence: CAISDRSGGAPETQYF.

The chain couples TRBV29-1 to TRBJ1-2, with D possibly matching TRBD1 (5 bases). The length of the CDR3 is 11 residues. Trimming took off 7 bases at V and 5 bases at J, with 11 bases between the two ends. Germline CDR1 reads SQVTM; CDR2 reads ANQGSEA. The CDR3 reads CSAGAGYGYTF. DNA for the CDR3: TGCAGCGCTGGGGCCGGTTATGGCTACACCTTC.

V usage is TRBV19 and J usage is TRBJ1-5, with D possibly TRBD1 on 5 matching bases. V was cut by 2 bases and J by 7 bases, with 12 bases left in between. Per the germline V gene, CDR1 is LNHDA and CDR2 is SQIVND (reference sequence). This CDR3 comprises 14 residues. The CDR3 coding sequence is TGTGCCAGTAGTATAAGCGGGGGAGGGCAGCCCCAGCATTTT. Residues: CASSISGGGQPQHF.

This clone was seen more than once but under ten times. The chain uses TRBV19 and TRBJ1-1, with no clear D. Germline V gives CDR1 LNHDA, CDR2 SQIVND (reference sequence). Trimming took 3 bases from V and 6 from J, leaving 11 bases between them. The CDR3 is made up of 13 amino acids. The CDR3: CASSIRSDAEAFF. Written as DNA, the CDR3 is TGTGCCAGTAGTATTAGGAGTGACGCTGAAGCTTTCTTT.

The CDR3 DNA sequence: TGTGCCAGCAGTTTAGGGTTGGGACAGGGGCTGGAGACCCAGTACTTC. Its protein is CASSLGLGQGLETQYF. The gene calls are TRBV28 and TRBJ2-5; 10 nucleotides agree with TRBD1. Germline values: CDR1 MDHEN, CDR2 SYDVKM. The V gene end was trimmed by 2 bases and the J gene end by 5 bases; junction bases not matched to a gene: 8. The CDR3 covers 16 residues.

The chain is built from TRBV9 and TRBJ2-7, with D tentatively TRBD2 (5 bases). Germline V gene data show CDR1 as SGDLS and CDR2 as YYNGEE. The CDR3 is 16 amino acids. V dropped 3 bases and J dropped 0 bases, with 16 bases sitting between them. The CDR3 region is CASSGGGGGRSYEQYF. The CDR3 bases are TGTGCCAGCAGCGGCGGAGGAGGCGGGCGCTCCTACGAGCAGTACTTC.

Written as DNA, the CDR3 is TGTGCCAGCAGCCCAGGAGAGACCCAGTACTTC. Protein product: CASSPGETQYF. V and J are TRBV7-9 and TRBJ2-5; D remains unclear. V was trimmed by 5 bases and J by 4 bases, leaving 5 bases between them. Germline CDR1 and CDR2: SEHNR and FQNEAQ (reference sequence). CDR3 length: 11 amino acids.

V is TRBV5-4 and J is TRBJ1-2; the D gene is possibly TRBD1 (6 bases). The CDR3 has 13 amino acids. Germline V gene sequence: CDR1 SGHNT, CDR2 YYREEE (reference sequence). V was pared by 4 bases and J by 1 base, with 8 bases between. CDR3 amino acids: CASSPDSNYGYTF. The CDR3 DNA follows: TGTGCCAGCAGCCCGGACAGTAACTATGGCTACACCTTC.